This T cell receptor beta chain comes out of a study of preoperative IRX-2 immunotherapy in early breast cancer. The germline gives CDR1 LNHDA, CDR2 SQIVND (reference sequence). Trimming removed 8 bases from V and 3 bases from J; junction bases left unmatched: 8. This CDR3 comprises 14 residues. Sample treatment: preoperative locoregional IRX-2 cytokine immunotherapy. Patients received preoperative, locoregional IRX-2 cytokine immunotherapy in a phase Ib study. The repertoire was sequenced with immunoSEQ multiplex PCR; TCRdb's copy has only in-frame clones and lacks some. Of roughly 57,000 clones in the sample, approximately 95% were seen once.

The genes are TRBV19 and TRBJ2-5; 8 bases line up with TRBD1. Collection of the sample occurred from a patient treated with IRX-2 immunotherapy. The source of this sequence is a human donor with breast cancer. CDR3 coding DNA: TGTGCCAGTGGGGGATACAGGGGGAAAGAGACCCAGTACTTC. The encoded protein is CASGGYRGKETQYF.